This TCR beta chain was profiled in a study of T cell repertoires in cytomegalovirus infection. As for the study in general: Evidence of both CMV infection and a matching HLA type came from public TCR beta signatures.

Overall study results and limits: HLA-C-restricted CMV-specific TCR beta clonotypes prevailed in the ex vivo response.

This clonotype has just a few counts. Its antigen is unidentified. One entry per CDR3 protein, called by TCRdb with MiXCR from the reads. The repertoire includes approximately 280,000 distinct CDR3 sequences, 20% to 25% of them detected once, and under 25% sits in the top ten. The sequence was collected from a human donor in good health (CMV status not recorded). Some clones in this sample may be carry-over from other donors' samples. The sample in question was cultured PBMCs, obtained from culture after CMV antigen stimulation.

CDR3 region: CASSGREEAKNIQYF. The CDR3 DNA reads as TGTGCCAGCAGCGGAAGGGAGGAGGCCAAAAACATTCAGTACTTC. The chain is built from TRBV6-2 or TRBV6-3 and TRBJ2-4; a weak D match, TRBD2 (6 bases). Trimming left V 6 bases short and J 1 base short, with 13 bases between. There are 15 residues in the CDR3. In germline, CDR1 is MNHEY, CDR2 SVGEGT.